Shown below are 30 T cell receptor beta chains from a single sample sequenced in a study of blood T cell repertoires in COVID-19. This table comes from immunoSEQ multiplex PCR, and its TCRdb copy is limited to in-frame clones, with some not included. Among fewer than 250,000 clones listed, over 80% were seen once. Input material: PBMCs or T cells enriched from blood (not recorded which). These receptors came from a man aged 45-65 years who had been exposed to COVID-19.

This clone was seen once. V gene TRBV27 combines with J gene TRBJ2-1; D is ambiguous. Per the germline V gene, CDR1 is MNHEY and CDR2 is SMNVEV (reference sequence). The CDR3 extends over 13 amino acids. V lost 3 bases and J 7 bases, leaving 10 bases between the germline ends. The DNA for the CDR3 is TGTGCCAGCAGTTTCGGTATTTTGAATGAGCAGTTCTTC. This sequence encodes CASSFGILNEQFF.

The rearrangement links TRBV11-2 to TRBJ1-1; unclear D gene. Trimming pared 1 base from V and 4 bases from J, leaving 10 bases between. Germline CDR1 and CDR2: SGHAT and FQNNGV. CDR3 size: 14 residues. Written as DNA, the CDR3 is TGTGCCAGCAGCTTAGTGGCGGGAGTCACTGAAGCTTTCTTT. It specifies CASSLVAGVTEAFF.

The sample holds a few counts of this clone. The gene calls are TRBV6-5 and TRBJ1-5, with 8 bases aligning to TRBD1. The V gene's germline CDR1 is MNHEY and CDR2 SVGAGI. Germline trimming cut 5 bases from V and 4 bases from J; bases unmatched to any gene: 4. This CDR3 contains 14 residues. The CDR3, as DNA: TGTGCCAGCAGTCGTCGACAGGGGAATCAGCCCCAGCATTTT. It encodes CASSRRQGNQPQHF.

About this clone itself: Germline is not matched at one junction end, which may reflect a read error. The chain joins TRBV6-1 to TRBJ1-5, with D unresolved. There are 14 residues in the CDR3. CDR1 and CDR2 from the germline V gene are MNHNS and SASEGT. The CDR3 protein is CASTEFNGEQPQHF. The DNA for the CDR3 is TGTGCCAGCACTGAATTCAACGGGGAACAGCCCCAGCATTTT.

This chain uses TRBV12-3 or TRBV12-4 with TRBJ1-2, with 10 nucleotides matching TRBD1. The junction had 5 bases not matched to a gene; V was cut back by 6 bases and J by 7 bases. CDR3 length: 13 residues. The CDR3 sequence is CASRPDRGIGYTF. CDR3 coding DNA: TGTGCCAGCAGACCGGACAGGGGGATTGGCTACACCTTC.

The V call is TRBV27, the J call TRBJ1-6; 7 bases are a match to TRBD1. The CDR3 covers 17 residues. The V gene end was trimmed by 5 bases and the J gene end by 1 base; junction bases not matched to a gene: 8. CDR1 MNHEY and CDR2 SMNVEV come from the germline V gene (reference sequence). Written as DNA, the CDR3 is TGTGCCAGCAGTCCCCGACAGGGTATATCCTATAATTCACCCCTCCACTTT. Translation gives CASSPRQGISYNSPLHF.

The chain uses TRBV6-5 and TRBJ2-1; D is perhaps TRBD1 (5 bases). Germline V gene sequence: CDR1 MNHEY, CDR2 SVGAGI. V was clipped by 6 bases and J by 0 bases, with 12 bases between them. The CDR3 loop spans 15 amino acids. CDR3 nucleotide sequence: TGTGCCAGCAGGGACATTACCTTCTCCTACAATGAGCAGTTCTTC. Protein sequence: CASRDITFSYNEQFF.

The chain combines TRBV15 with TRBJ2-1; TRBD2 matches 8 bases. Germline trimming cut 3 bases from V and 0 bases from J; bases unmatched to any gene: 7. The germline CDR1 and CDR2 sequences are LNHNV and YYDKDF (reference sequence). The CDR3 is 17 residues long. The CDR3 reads CATSSGRGAHSYNEQFF. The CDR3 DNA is TGTGCCACCAGCAGTGGGCGGGGGGCACACTCCTACAATGAGCAGTTCTTC.

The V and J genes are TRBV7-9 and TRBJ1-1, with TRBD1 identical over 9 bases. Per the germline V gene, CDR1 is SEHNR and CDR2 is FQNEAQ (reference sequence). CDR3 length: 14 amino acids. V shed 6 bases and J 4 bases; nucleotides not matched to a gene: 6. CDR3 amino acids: CASRFGQGSTEAFF. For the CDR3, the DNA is TGTGCCAGCAGATTCGGACAGGGGAGCACTGAAGCTTTCTTT.

CDR3 DNA sequence: TGTGCCAGCAGTCCCCTGACTAGCGGGGTGGAGACCCAGTACTTC. This gives the protein CASSPLTSGVETQYF. The chain joins TRBV28 to TRBJ2-5; TRBD2 matches at 11 bases. Per germline, CDR1 MDHEN and CDR2 SYDVKM. V lost 5 bases to trimming and J lost 5 bases; unmatched junction nucleotides: 7. CDR3 size: 15 residues.

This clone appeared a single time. DNA for the CDR3: TGTGCCAGCAGCCAACAGGGTGGGACTGAAGCTTTCTTT. Its translation: CASSQQGGTEAFF. V gene TRBV3-1 (or the pseudogene TRBV3-2) combines with J gene TRBJ1-1, with D perhaps matching TRBD1 (5 bases). Trimming removed 2 bases at V and 5 bases at J, with 9 bases between. The germline gives CDR1 LGHDT, CDR2 YNNKEL (reference sequence). The CDR3 runs to 13 residues.

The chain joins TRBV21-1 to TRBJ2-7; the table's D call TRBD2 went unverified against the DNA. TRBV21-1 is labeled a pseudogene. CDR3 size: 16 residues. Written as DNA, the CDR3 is TGTGCCAGCAGTCGGACCGGACTAGCGGAGCATTACGAGCAGTACGTC. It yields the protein CASSRTGLAEHYEQYV.

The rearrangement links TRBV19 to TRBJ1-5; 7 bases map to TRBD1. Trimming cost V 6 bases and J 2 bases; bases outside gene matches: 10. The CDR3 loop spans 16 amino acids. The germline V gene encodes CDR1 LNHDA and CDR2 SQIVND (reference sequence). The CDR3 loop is CASRERQGGGNQPQHF. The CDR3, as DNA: TGTGCCAGTAGGGAGAGACAGGGTGGGGGCAATCAGCCCCAGCATTTT.

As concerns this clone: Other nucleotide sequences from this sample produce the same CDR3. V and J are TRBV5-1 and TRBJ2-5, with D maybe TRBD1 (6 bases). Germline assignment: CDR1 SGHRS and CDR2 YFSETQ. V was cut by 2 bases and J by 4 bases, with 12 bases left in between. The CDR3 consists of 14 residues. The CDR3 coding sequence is TGCGCCAGCAGCTTCATGGGGGCTGGAGAGACCCAGTACTTC. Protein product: CASSFMGAGETQYF.

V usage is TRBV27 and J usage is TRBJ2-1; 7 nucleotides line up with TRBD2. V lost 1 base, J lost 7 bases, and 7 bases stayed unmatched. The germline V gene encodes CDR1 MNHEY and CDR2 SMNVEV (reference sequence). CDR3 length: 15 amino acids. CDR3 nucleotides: TGTGCCAGCAGTTTATTTCGGACTAGTGTGAATGAGCAGTTCTTC. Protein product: CASSLFRTSVNEQFF.

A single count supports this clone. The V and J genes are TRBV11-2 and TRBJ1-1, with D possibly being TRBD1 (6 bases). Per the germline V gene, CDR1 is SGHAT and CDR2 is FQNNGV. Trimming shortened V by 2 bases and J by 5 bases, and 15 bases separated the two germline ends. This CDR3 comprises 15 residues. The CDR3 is CASSLLDSLRTEAFF. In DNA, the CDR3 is TGTGCCAGCAGCTTATTGGACAGCCTGAGAACTGAAGCTTTCTTT.

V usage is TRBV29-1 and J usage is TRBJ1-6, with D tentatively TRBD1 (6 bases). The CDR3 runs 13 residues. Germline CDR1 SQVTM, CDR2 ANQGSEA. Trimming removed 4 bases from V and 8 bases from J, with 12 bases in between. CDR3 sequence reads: CSVGQDVDSPLHF. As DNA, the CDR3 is TGCAGCGTTGGACAGGATGTGGATTCACCCCTCCACTTT.

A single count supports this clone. CDR3 in amino acids: CASSLRGYGYTF. Written as DNA, the CDR3 is TGTGCCAGCAGCTTAAGGGGGTATGGCTACACCTTC. The chain employs TRBV11-2 and TRBJ1-2; the D gene is possibly TRBD1 (6 bases). V lost 2 bases and J lost 5, with 6 bases in between. This CDR3 is built from 12 residues. Germline-derived CDR1 and CDR2 are SGHAT and FQNNGV.

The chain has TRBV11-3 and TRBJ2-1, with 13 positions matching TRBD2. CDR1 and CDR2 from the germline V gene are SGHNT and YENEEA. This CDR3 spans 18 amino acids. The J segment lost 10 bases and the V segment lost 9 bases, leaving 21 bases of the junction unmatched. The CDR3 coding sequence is TGTGCCAGTGACGGGGGGACTAGCGGGGTCCATTGGGGTAGAGAGCAGTTCTTC. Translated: CASDGGTSGVHWGREQFF.

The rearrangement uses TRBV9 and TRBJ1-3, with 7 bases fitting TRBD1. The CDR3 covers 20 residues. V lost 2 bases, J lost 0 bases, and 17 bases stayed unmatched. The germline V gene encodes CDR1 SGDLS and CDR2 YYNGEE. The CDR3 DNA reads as TGTGCCAGCAGCGTTTACTCAGACAGGGCGGCTTACTACTCTGGAAACACCATATATTTT. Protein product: CASSVYSDRAAYYSGNTIYF.

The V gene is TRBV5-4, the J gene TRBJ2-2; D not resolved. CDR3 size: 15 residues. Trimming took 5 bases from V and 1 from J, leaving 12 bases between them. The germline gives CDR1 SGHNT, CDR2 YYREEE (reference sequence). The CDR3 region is CASRPWSGNTGELFF. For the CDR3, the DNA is TGTGCCAGCAGGCCTTGGTCAGGGAACACCGGGGAGCTGTTTTTT.

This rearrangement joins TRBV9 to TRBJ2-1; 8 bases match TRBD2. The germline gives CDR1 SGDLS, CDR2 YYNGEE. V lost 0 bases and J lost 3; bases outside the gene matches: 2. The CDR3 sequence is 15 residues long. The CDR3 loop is CASSVGLAGYNEQFF. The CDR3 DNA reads TGTGCCAGCAGCGTAGGCCTAGCGGGCTACAATGAGCAGTTCTTC.

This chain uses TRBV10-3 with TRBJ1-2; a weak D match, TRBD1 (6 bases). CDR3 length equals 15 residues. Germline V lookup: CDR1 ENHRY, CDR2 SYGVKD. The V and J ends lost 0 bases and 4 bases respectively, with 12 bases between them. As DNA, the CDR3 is TGTGCCATCAGTGAGTCAGGGGGACGTACCTATGGCTACACCTTC. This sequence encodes CAISESGGRTYGYTF.

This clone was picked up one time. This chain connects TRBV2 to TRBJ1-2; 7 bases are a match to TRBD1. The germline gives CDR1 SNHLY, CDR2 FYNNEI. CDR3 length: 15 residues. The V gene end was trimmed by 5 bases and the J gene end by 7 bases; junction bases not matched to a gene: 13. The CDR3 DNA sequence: TGTGCCAGCAGTCTAGGTGGCAGGGGGTTAAGTGGCTACACCTTC. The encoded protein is CASSLGGRGLSGYTF.

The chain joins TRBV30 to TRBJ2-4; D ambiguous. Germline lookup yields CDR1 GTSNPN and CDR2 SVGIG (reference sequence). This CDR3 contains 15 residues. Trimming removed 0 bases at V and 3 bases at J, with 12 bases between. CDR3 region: CAWSVKEFGKNIQYF. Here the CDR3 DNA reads TGTGCCTGGAGTGTGAAGGAGTTCGGCAAAAACATTCAGTACTTC.

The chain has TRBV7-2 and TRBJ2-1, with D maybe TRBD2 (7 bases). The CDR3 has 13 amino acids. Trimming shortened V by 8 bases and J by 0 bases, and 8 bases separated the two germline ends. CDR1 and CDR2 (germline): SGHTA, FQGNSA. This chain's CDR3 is CASRGASYNEQFF. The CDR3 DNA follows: TGTGCCAGCCGGGGGGCCTCCTACAATGAGCAGTTCTTC.

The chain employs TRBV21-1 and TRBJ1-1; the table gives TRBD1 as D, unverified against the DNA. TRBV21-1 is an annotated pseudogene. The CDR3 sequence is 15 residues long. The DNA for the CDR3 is TGTGCCAGCAGCAATTCACAGGGGTGGGACACTGAAGCTTTCTTT. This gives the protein CASSNSQGWDTEAFF.

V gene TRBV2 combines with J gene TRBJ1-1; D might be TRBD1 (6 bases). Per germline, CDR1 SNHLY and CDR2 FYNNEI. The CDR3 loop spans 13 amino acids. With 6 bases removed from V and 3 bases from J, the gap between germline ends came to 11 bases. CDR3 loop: CASSNNRDTEAFF. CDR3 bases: TGTGCCAGCAGCAACAACAGGGACACTGAAGCTTTCTTT.

The CDR3 loop is CAISQPSEGNIQYF. The CDR3 DNA is TGTGCCATCAGTCAACCTAGCGAAGGAAACATTCAGTACTTC. V gene TRBV10-3 combines with J gene TRBJ2-4, with TRBD2 as a possible D gene (6 bases). The CDR3 is 14 amino acids. The germline V gene has CDR1 ENHRY and CDR2 SYGVKD. Trimming took off 5 bases at V and 6 bases at J, with 14 bases between the two ends.

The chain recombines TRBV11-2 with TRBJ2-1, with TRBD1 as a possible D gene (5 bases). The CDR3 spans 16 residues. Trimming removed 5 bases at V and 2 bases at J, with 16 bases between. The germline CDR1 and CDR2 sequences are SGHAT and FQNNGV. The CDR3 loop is CASSPTAGSAYNEQFF. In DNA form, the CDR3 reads TGTGCCAGCAGCCCAACCGCAGGGTCGGCCTACAATGAGCAGTTCTTC. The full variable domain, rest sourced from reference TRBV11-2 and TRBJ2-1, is EAGVAQSPRYKIIEKRQSVAFWCNPISGHATLYWYQQILGQGPKLLIQFQNNGVVDDSQLPKDRFSAERLKGVDSTLKIQPAKLEDSAVYLCASSPTAGSAYNEQFFGPGTRLTVL.